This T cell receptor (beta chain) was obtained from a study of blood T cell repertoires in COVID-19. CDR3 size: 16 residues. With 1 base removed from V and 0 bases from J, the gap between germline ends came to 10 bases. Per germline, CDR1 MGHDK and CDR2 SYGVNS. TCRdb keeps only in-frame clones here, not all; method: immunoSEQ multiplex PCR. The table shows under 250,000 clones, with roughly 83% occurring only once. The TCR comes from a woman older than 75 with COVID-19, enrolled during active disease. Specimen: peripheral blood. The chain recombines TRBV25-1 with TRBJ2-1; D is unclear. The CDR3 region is CASSEFGLSSYNEQFF. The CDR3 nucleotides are TGTGCCAGCAGTGAATTTGGGCTCAGCTCCTACAATGAGCAGTTCTTC. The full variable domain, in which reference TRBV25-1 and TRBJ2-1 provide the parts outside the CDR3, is EADIYQTPRYLVIGTGKKITLECSQTMGHDKMYWYQQDPGMELHLIHYSYGVNSTEKGDLSSESTVSRIRTEHFPLTLESARPSHTSQYLCASSEFGLSSYNEQFFGPGTRLTVL.